The present TCR beta chain was sequenced within a study of T-cell reconstitution after alpha-beta-depleted transplantation in children listed by TCRdb under 2016. Broadly, across the study: Using TCR repertoire profiling, the study quantitatively followed how T-cell immune reconstitution unfolded in children after TCRalphabeta/CD19-depleted allogeneic hematopoietic cell transplantation.

The treatment or condition label, read with the paper, signifies: allogeneic hematopoietic cell transplantation with graft depleted of TCRalphabeta T cells and CD19 B cells. The transplant recipients were children given TCRalphabeta/CD19-depleted allogeneic hematopoietic cell grafts. The protocol used for the library was PCR. TCRdb names Illumina HiSeq 2500 as the instrument used. Molecular barcoding was employed in the preparation of TCR libraries, with unique molecular identifiers being used to normalize TCRbeta repertoire quantification. The raw public data were reprocessed by TCRdb itself: fastp quality trimming at Q25, MiXCR clonotype calling, in-frame beta chains only. Entries that share a CDR3 protein sequence are merged under the most common genes and DNA. The sample profile shows 610,000 or so distinct CDR3 sequences; approximately 30% of them were found once. The ten biggest clones cover approximately 39% of the sample.

Of note for this clonotype: Its antigen has not been determined. No base quality values were provided; no much bigger clone lies one nucleotide off.

Summary of the overall study and its limitations: In some patients, the high TCRbeta diversity seen at day 60 was put down to recipient T cells and intrathymic progenitors that had survived conditioning. Apparently early alphabetaT-cell count recovery about two months after transplant reportedly relied on only several hundred rapidly expanded clones derived from non-depleted graft cells. Over subsequent months, a decline in hyperexpanded clone frequencies was noted, and after one year, T-cell counts and TCRbeta diversity were mostly ascribed to newly produced T cells.

Between the V and J ends, shortened by 0 bases and 1 base respectively, the junction contains 14 bases. Inclusive of the bounding cysteine and phenylalanine, the CDR3 is 16 residues long. Left in the record is the CDR3 DNA by itself, 48 bases read in frame from the first base. CDR1 and CDR2 were assigned from the germline V gene as SGHRS and YFSETQ. The TCR originated in a boy in the first two years of life with Wiskott-Aldrich syndrome, due to receive a stem cell transplant. The V gene is TRBV5-1 and the J gene is TRBJ2-7; the D gene assignment is perhaps TRBD1 or TRBD2, with each matching 6 bases. Source: PBMCs, taken before TCRalphabeta/CD19-depleted stem cell transplant. CDR3 protein: CASSLGSGGPSYEQYF. The nucleotides read TGCGCCAGCAGCTTGGGGTCTGGGGGGCCTTCCTACGAGCAGTACTTC.